The clone carrying this TCR beta chain was seen a handful of times. Method: immunoSEQ multiplex PCR; TCRdb's copy keeps in-frame clones and lacks some. The sample holds some 220,000 clones, 82% seen once. This entry is derived from a study of blood T cell repertoires in COVID-19. Across the whole study: Samples came from the United States, Italy and Spain, spanning acute and convalescent COVID-19.

In germline, CDR1 is KGHSH, CDR2 LQKENI. Deletions cut 3 bases from V and 1 base from J, with 10 bases between. The CDR3 has 15 residues. This chain connects TRBV18 to TRBJ2-1; possibly TRBD1 for D (5 bases). This receptor was identified in a woman aged 70-85 years with COVID-19, enrolled during active disease. Sequencing input: peripheral blood. As DNA, the CDR3 is TGTGCCAGCTCACCCGTCGCAGGGTCCTACAATGAGCAGTTCTTC. Amino acid sequence: CASSPVAGSYNEQFF.